These 29 T cell receptor beta chains share one sample of origin, sequenced in a study of T-cell reconstitution after alpha-beta-depleted transplantation in children (dated by TCRdb to 2016 to 2017). The library was generated by PCR. Sequencing was performed on an Illumina HiSeq 2500. To normalize quantification of the TCRbeta repertoire, the TCR libraries were built with molecular barcoding that relied on unique molecular identifiers. The public reads were reprocessed in TCRdb via fastp at Q25 and MiXCR, keeping in-frame beta chains. For every CDR3 protein sequence, its rows merge into one entry that carries the most common genes and DNA. The sample yields about 440,000 distinct CDR3 sequences; about 40% were counted once. The ten largest clones represent around 29% of the sample. This specimen's treatment or condition label, per the study, means: allogeneic hematopoietic cell transplantation with graft depleted of TCRalphabeta T cells and CD19 B cells.

The sample consisted of PBMCs, taken before TCRalphabeta/CD19-depleted stem cell transplant. Every receptor here comes from a girl aged 2 to 9 with aplastic anemia, due to receive a stem cell transplant.

The V and J genes are TRBV6-5 and TRBJ2-1, with 13 bases identical to TRBD2. The CDR3 runs to 16 residues. After removal of 2 bases from V and 8 bases from J, the junction contained 6 bases not matched to a gene. CDR1 and CDR2 (germline): MNHEY, SVGAGI. Here the CDR3 DNA reads TGTGCCAGCAGTTACGGACTAGCGGGGGTAATGGATGAGCAGTTCTTC. This gives the protein CASSYGLAGVMDEQFF.

J is TRBJ2-7 and V is TRBV20-1, with 11 positions matching TRBD2. Trimming cost V 6 bases and J 0 bases; bases outside gene matches: 4. Per germline, CDR1 DFQATT and CDR2 SNEGSKA (reference sequence). This CDR3 comprises 14 residues. CDR3 residues: CSASSGRSSYEQYF. CDR3 coding DNA: TGCAGTGCCTCTAGCGGGAGGAGCTCCTACGAGCAGTACTTC.

This clonotype has a handful of counts. The gene calls are TRBV7-2 and TRBJ2-7; weak D call: TRBD2 (5 bases). The CDR3 contains 19 residues. V lost 4 bases to trimming and J lost 1 base, with 26 bases between them. The germline V gene encodes CDR1 SGHTA and CDR2 FQGNSA. CDR3 in amino acids: CASSSRTGELLPASYEQYF. The CDR3 region has the DNA TGTGCCAGCAGCTCCAGGACCGGGGAGCTTCTACCCGCATCCTACGAGCAGTACTTC.

This clonotype was counted between two and nine times. J is TRBJ1-5 and V is TRBV27; D is perhaps TRBD1 (5 bases). The germline gives CDR1 MNHEY, CDR2 SMNVEV (reference sequence). V was cut by 5 bases and J by 2 bases, with 10 bases left in between. The CDR3 totals 14 residues. DNA for the CDR3: TGTGCCAGCAGTCCCCTAGGGGGCAATCAGCCCCAGCATTTT. This sequence encodes CASSPLGGNQPQHF.

The chain is built from TRBV20-1 and TRBJ1-5, with 9 nucleotides matching TRBD1. With V trimmed by 7 bases and J by 2 bases, 6 bases remained unmatched. Looked up from germline, CDR1 is DFQATT and CDR2 is SNEGSKA (reference sequence). The CDR3 has 14 amino acids. The CDR3 coding sequence is TGCAGTGGCGTACAGGGGGCACGCAATCAGCCCCAGCATTTT. It yields the protein CSGVQGARNQPQHF.

DNA for the CDR3: TGCGCCAGCGGATTATTCCTAGGTACCGGGGAGCTGTTTTTT. Translating gives CASGLFLGTGELFF. V gene TRBV5-1 combines with J gene TRBJ2-2, with D unclear. The CDR3 runs 14 residues. CDR1 and CDR2 from the germline V gene are SGHRS and YFSETQ. The ends were cut back, 7 bases at V and 5 bases at J, with 15 bases in the middle.

This sequence joins TRBV7-2 and TRBJ2-2; no clear D gene. Germline V gives CDR1 SGHTA, CDR2 FQGNSA. Trimming took 5 bases from V and 1 from J, leaving 17 bases between them. The CDR3 covers 17 residues. The CDR3 bases are TGTGCCAGCAGCCCATTCGTCTCGTGGGGGAACACCGGGGAGCTGTTTTTT. Translated, it gives CASSPFVSWGNTGELFF.

Regarding this clonotype: One end of the junction fails to match germline, which may point to a read error. The chain links TRBV3-1 to TRBJ1-5; 9 nucleotides line up with TRBD1. Germline loops: CDR1 LGHDT, CDR2 YNNKEL (reference sequence). There are 19 residues in the CDR3. The CDR3 reads CACSFILNSGQGPHQPQHF. CDR3 bases: TGTGCCTGCAGTTTCATTCTTAACTCCGGACAGGGGCCCCATCAGCCCCAGCATTTT.

The chain recombines TRBV29-1 with TRBJ2-7; 13 nucleotides match TRBD2. There are 14 residues in the CDR3. Trimming cost V 6 bases and J 2 bases; bases outside gene matches: 4. Germline lookup yields CDR1 SQVTM and CDR2 ANQGSEA. Here the CDR3 reads CSVGLAGSTYEQYF. The CDR3 DNA sequence: TGCAGCGTGGGACTAGCGGGATCGACCTACGAGCAGTACTTC.

The chain uses TRBV7-3 and TRBJ2-2, with 8 bases aligning to TRBD1. Trimming cost V 5 bases and J 4 bases; bases outside gene matches: 3. CDR3 length: 14 amino acids. Germline V CDR1 and CDR2: SGHTA, FQGTGA. The CDR3 sequence: CASSQQGVTGELFF. The DNA for the CDR3 is TGTGCCAGCAGCCAACAGGGGGTCACCGGGGAGCTGTTTTTT.

This chain connects TRBV27 to TRBJ2-6; either TRBD1 or TRBD2 may supply D (5 bases each). The germline gives CDR1 MNHEY, CDR2 SMNVEV (reference sequence). Trimming stripped 0 bases from V and 0 bases from J, with 18 bases between. The CDR3 length is 20 residues. CDR3 loop: CASSLSVPGQQDSGANVLTF. CDR3 in DNA: TGTGCCAGCAGTTTATCGGTACCGGGGCAGCAAGACTCTGGGGCCAACGTCCTGACTTTC.

This clonotype appeared many times. The J gene is TRBJ1-6, the V gene TRBV5-1; no clear D gene. The CDR3 loop spans 15 amino acids. V dropped 0 bases and J dropped 7 bases, with 11 bases sitting between them. Germline V lookup: CDR1 SGHRS, CDR2 YFSETQ. The CDR3 bases are TGCGCCAGCAGCTTGGAACGCCAGGCGAATTCACCCCTCCACTTT. Translating gives CASSLERQANSPLHF.

This clonotype came up many times. The V and J genes are TRBV4-1 and TRBJ2-1; 12 bases fit TRBD2. Germline trimming cut 4 bases from V and 5 bases from J; bases unmatched to any gene: 6. The CDR3 is made up of 16 amino acids. Germline V gives CDR1 MGHRA, CDR2 YSYEKL. The CDR3 region is CASSLELAGGHNEQFF. DNA of the CDR3: TGCGCCAGCAGCCTCGAACTAGCGGGAGGACACAATGAGCAGTTCTTC.

The CDR3 is CASSPWDSRYEQYF. CDR3 DNA: TGTGCCAGCAGCCCCTGGGACTCGCGATACGAGCAGTACTTC. The chain couples TRBV11-2 to TRBJ2-7, with a tentative D call TRBD2 (6 bases). Germline CDR1 SGHAT, CDR2 FQNNGV. This CDR3 is 14 amino acids long. V lost 5 bases to trimming and J lost 4 bases, with 15 bases between them.

This sequence joins TRBV7-9 and TRBJ1-4; D uncertain. Trimming removed 4 bases from V and 8 bases from J, with 14 bases in between. The V gene's germline CDR1 is SEHNR and CDR2 FQNEAQ (reference sequence). The CDR3 length is 14 residues. The CDR3 protein is CASSSDPYGEKLFF. In DNA, the CDR3 is TGTGCCAGCAGCTCAGACCCCTATGGGGAAAAACTGTTTTTT.

This clonotype was seen only once. The chain carries TRBV29-1 and TRBJ2-3; D remains ambiguous. CDR1 is SQVTM and CDR2 is ANQGSEA in the germline V gene. V was cut by 7 bases and J by 6 bases, with 29 bases left in between. The CDR3 spans 17 residues. CDR3 nucleotides: TGCAGCGATGGAGAGGAAACAATGTTACAGCTTTCGGATACGCAGTATTTT. It translates to CSDGEETMLQLSDTQYF.

This clonotype showed up just a few times. V is TRBV10-3 and J is TRBJ1-3; no firm D call. The CDR3 spans 12 residues. Between the trimmed V and J ends, which lost 8 bases and 0 bases, there was a span of 5 bases. Looked up from germline, CDR1 is ENHRY and CDR2 is SYGVKD. Written as DNA, the CDR3 is TGTGCCATCCAGAACTCTGGAAACACCATATATTTT. Translated, it gives CAIQNSGNTIYF.

Note on this clonotype: One end of the junction varies from germline; a read error may be responsible. CDR3 protein: CASSSSSYIEQFF. DNA of the CDR3: TGCGCCAGCAGCTCTAGCTCCTACATTGAGCAGTTCTTC. J is TRBJ2-1 and V is TRBV5-1; perhaps TRBD2 as D (5 bases). The V gene's germline CDR1 is SGHRS and CDR2 YFSETQ. The CDR3 runs to 13 residues.

The J gene is TRBJ2-1, the V gene TRBV25-1, with D unresolved. Trimming removed 0 bases from V and 3 bases from J, with 6 bases in between. The CDR3 is made up of 14 amino acids. Germline V gives CDR1 MGHDK, CDR2 SYGVNS. CDR3 amino acids: CASSEYDNYNEQFF. The CDR3 DNA follows: TGTGCCAGCAGTGAATATGACAACTACAATGAGCAGTTCTTC.

This sequence joins TRBV12-3 or TRBV12-4 and TRBJ2-7; TRBD2 agrees at 11 bases. V gave up 6 bases and J gave up 4 bases; unmatched junction bases: 5. This CDR3 is 14 amino acids long. This chain's CDR3 is CASSMASGRYEQYF. The CDR3 coding sequence is TGTGCCAGCAGCATGGCTAGCGGGAGGTACGAGCAGTACTTC.

This sequence joins TRBV5-1 and TRBJ2-1; D is unresolved. In germline, CDR1 is SGHRS, CDR2 YFSETQ. This CDR3 has 15 amino acids. V lost 2 bases and J lost 4, with 13 bases in between. This CDR3 reads CASSLNAVTYNEQFF. The CDR3, as DNA: TGCGCCAGCAGCTTAAATGCCGTTACATACAATGAGCAGTTCTTC.

In its sample, this clonotype was seen a few times. V and J are TRBV10-2 and TRBJ2-1, with 10 nucleotides matching TRBD2. The junction had 4 bases not matched to a gene; V was cut back by 7 bases and J by 4 bases. There are 14 residues in the CDR3. Germline V gives CDR1 WSHSY, CDR2 SAAADI. The CDR3 spells CASTVAGGYNEQFF. For the CDR3, the DNA is TGCGCCAGCACCGTAGCGGGGGGATACAATGAGCAGTTCTTC.

This chain connects TRBV20-1 to TRBJ2-1; 11 nucleotides align to TRBD2. The germline V gene encodes CDR1 DFQATT and CDR2 SNEGSKA (reference sequence). The V gene end was trimmed by 1 base and the J gene end by 8 bases; junction bases not matched to a gene: 4. The CDR3 is made up of 14 amino acids. Written as DNA, the CDR3 is TGCAGTGCTAGAGGACTAGCGGGAAGGTATGAGCAGTTCTTC. This sequence encodes CSARGLAGRYEQFF.

This chain links TRBV27 with TRBJ1-2, with D maybe TRBD1 (6 bases). Per germline, CDR1 MNHEY and CDR2 SMNVEV (reference sequence). The CDR3 contains 16 residues. V was trimmed by 5 bases and J by 4 bases, leaving 20 bases between them. In DNA form, the CDR3 reads TGTGCCAGCAGTACGAATTTACAGGGAGAAATCTATGGCTACACCTTC. Protein sequence: CASSTNLQGEIYGYTF.

The chain carries TRBV20-1 and TRBJ2-7, with TRBD2 as a possible D gene (6 bases). Germline V gene data show CDR1 as DFQATT and CDR2 as SNEGSKA (reference sequence). V lost 5 bases and J 0 bases, leaving 17 bases between the germline ends. This CDR3 is built from 15 residues. This chain's CDR3 is CSAGGTLLSSYEQYF. The CDR3 nucleotides read TGCAGTGCTGGGGGGACTTTATTATCCTCCTACGAGCAGTACTTC.

This rearrangement joins TRBV7-9 to TRBJ2-1; D is unresolved. The CDR3 has 12 residues. V lost 4 bases and J lost 10, with 11 bases in between. Germline-derived CDR1 and CDR2 are SEHNR and FQNEAQ (reference sequence). The CDR3 DNA is TGTGCCAGCAGCTATGCCAACTACGAGCAGTTCTTC. This gives the protein CASSYANYEQFF.

Remarks on this clonotype: Possible read error: a much larger clone is one base away. This chain uses TRBV4-1 with TRBJ1-1; no firm D call. Looked up from germline, CDR1 is MGHRA and CDR2 is YSYEKL. Trimming removed 2 bases at V and 2 bases at J, with 6 bases between. The CDR3 runs to 13 residues. CDR3 bases: TGCGCCAGCAGCCAAAAACACAACACTGAAGCTTTCTTT. Protein: CASSQKHNTEAFF.

CDR3 region: CASSSYLFGNTIYF. The CDR3 bases are TGTGCCAGCAGTTCCTACTTATTTGGAAACACCATATATTTT. The rearrangement uses TRBV12-3 or TRBV12-4 and TRBJ1-3; D gene uncertain. The CDR3 consists of 14 residues. The V end lost 4 bases, the J end lost 3 bases, and 10 bases lay between the germline ends.

The V gene is TRBV7-9, the J gene TRBJ2-3; 7 bases map to TRBD1. The V gene end was trimmed by 5 bases and the J gene end by 2 bases; junction bases not matched to a gene: 10. The length of the CDR3 is 16 residues. CDR1 is SEHNR, CDR2 FQNEAQ, per germline (reference sequence). Written as DNA, the CDR3 is TGTGCCAGCAGCCCCCTTGACAGGGCGATCACAGATACGCAGTATTTT. It codes for CASSPLDRAITDTQYF.